Given below is one T cell receptor (beta chain) in context. The antigen it recognizes is unknown. No base-level quality is on record; no much larger clone is a single base apart. TCR beta CDR3 regions were amplified from RNA transcripts for repertoire sequencing. A first-round RT-PCR used HTBI primers with the Qiagen OneStep RT-PCR kit, followed by a second-round multiplex PCR, size selection and purification. Libraries were sequenced paired-end with 100 bp reads on an Illumina HiSeq2000. The study's processing was this. SOAPnuke was used for read processing, and reads with adapters, uncalled bases, a mean Phred below 15, or no exact constant-primer or identifier match were discarded. COPE v1.2.5 was used to merge the high-quality paired reads. Each unique nucleotide sequence was treated as a clonotype, and MiTCR v1.1 was used to align the clonotypes to the IMGT TRB V, D and J references. Only V-J combinations with frequency above 0.0001 were analysed, covering more than 99% of repertoires. For each V-J combination, a TCR clonal expansion and chaos score was defined as the ratio of F50 clonal expansion to chaos observed in the TCRdist matrix. Features were reduced by Welch's t-statistics and random forest to around 13 V-J combinations, which fed a naive Bayes classifier. The similarity between thyroid and blood repertoires was quantified using the Morisita-Horn index. TCRdb reran the public reads through fastp at Q25 and MiXCR, keeping productive beta chains. When rows share a CDR3 protein, they turn into one entry using the most common DNA and genes. The V and J calls were not made by the authors but by TCRdb's processing. The sample table records over a million distinct CDR3 sequences; 35% to 40% of these occur just once. The top ten clonotypes cover around 10% of the sample.

Reading from cysteine to phenylalanine, the CDR3 counts 12 amino acids. Just the 36-base CDR3 DNA is kept, in frame starting at base 1. The germline V gene supplies CDR1 SGHTA and CDR2 FQGNSA. The trim is 8 bases for V and 5 bases for J, with a gap of 10 bases between the germline ends. These data come from a study of Graves' ophthalmopathy and Graves' hyperthyroidism (dated by TCRdb to 2016 to 2018). With regard to the full study: A patient counted as having stable hyperthyroidism if there was no progression to ophthalmopathy within 18 months of follow-up. An independent validation cohort comprised around 19 hyperthyroidism patients and over 15 patients who later progressed from hyperthyroidism to ophthalmopathy. In over 5 hyperthyroidism patients, the T-cell repertoire of thyroid tissue was compared with the T-cell repertoire of blood. The study used TCR beta repertoire signatures to distinguish Graves' ophthalmopathy from Graves' hyperthyroidism and to predict progression to ophthalmopathy. To explore V-J signatures that separate ophthalmopathy from hyperthyroidism, a discovery set of about a hundred patients was enrolled, consisting of about 43 with ophthalmopathy and about 60 with stable hyperthyroidism. In total, under 150 blood samples were TCR-sequenced: fewer than 50 ophthalmopathy, about 75 hyperthyroidism and roughly 17 hyperthyroidism-to-ophthalmopathy patients. Once sampling was done, hyperthyroidism patients were given methimazole at a starting dose of 30 mg daily, while ophthalmopathy patients were given high-dose intravenous methylprednisolone. Broad study findings and their caveats: In validation, the model predicted ophthalmopathy progression with about 71% sensitivity and roughly 78% specificity; some 13 predicted patients were CT-confirmed with GO in a median of approximately six months. In cross-validation, the 13-signature model distinguished ophthalmopathy from stable hyperthyroidism with about 89% sensitivity and 81% to 82% specificity, while in the test set the corresponding values were 80% and 75%. Sample size was not predetermined statistically, and investigators were not blinded to group allocation. Most expanded thyroid clonotypes with a frequency above 0.001 also appeared in blood, which suggests that blood repertoires may reflect the immune response in the thyroid.

Patients with hyperthyroidism were aged 18 to 65 years, had been newly diagnosed, and had a disease duration of less than 2 months. Patients with other autoimmune diseases, uncontrolled infections, pregnancy or lactation were excluded. Diagnosis was based on clinical symptoms, serum thyroxine, TRAb, thyroid ultrasound and orbital computed tomography. Total RNA was extracted using Trizol reagent, and RNA quality was checked on an Agilent 2100 Bioanalyzer. This sequence was found in an adult man with Graves' hyperthyroidism. The source material was peripheral blood or thyroid tissue (not recorded which). The receptor chain draws on TRBV7-2 and TRBJ1-5, with a weak D call of TRBD1 (5 bases match). CDR3 protein: CASGPGDQPQHF. The DNA sequence reads TGTGCCAGCGGCCCGGGGGATCAGCCCCAGCATTTT.